This entry features one T cell receptor beta chain sequence. The CDR3 consists of 14 residues. Germline CDR1 reads SGHRS; CDR2 reads YFSETQ. V lost 4 bases, J lost 4 bases, and 5 bases stayed unmatched. The repertoire was sequenced with immunoSEQ multiplex PCR; TCRdb's copy has only in-frame clones and lacks some. The sample holds approximately 63,000 clones, approximately 89% seen once. This record comes from a study of PD-1 blockade in mismatch repair-deficient tumors. The chain carries TRBV5-1 and TRBJ1-3; TRBD1 matches 7 bases. The source was peripheral blood, collected 52 weeks after starting pembrolizumab. The receptor comes from an adult with mismatch repair-deficient cancer. For the CDR3, the DNA is TGCGCCAGCAGCACGACAGGGCCCGGAAACACCATATATTTT. It encodes CASSTTGPGNTIYF.